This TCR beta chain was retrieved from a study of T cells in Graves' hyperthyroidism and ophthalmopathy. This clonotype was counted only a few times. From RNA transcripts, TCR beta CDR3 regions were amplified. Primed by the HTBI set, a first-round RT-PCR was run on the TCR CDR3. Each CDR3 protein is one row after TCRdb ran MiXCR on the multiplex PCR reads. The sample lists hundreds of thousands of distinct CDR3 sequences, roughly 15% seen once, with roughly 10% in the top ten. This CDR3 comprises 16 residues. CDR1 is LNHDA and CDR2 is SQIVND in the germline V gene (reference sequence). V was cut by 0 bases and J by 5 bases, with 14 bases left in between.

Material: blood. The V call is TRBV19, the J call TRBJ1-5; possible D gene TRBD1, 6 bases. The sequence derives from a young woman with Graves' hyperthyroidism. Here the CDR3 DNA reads TGTGCCAGTAGTATAGAGAGGACAGACAGGCATCAGCCCCAGCATTTT. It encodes CASSIERTDRHQPQHF.